A selection of T cell receptor beta chains follows, all from one sample in a study of shared clonotypes between healthy human individuals. Sequencing was performed with immunoSEQ multiplex PCR; in TCRdb, only in-frame clones are kept and a portion is missing. The sample lists 550,000 to 750,000 clones, nearly 97% occurring once. What was sequenced was naive CD8+ T cells sorted from blood. These receptors all stem from a woman in her twenties or thirties in good health. Both conserved end residues are part of each CDR3. Each record gives: clone size, V gene, J gene, CDR3 length, D gene, CDR3 protein, CDR3 DNA. A D gene is named only where the DNA matches it firmly. Size is stated for part of the rows, as once, few or many counts, or as a class when the clone is expanded.

.	TRBV6-5	TRBJ1-5	14	.	CASSQRGGNQPQHF	TGTGCCAGCAGTCAACGGGGGGGCAATCAGCCCCAGCATTTT
.	TRBV7-9	TRBJ2-2	14	.	CASSLAGGTGELFF	TGTGCCAGCAGCTTAGCGGGAGGCACCGGGGAGCTGTTTTTT
.	TRBV2	TRBJ2-1	15	TRBD2	CASSDETSGYNEQFF	TGTGCCAGCAGTGACGAGACTAGCGGATACAATGAGCAGTTCTTC
.	TRBV11-2	TRBJ2-1	16	TRBD1	CASSPGTGINYNEQFF	TGTGCCAGCAGCCCCGGGACAGGGATCAACTACAATGAGCAGTTCTTC
.	TRBV19	TRBJ1-1	10	.	CASSEHRVFF	TGTGCCAGTAGTGAGCACAGGGTATTCTTT
.	TRBV5-8	TRBJ1-5	15	TRBD1	CASSLGQGERQPQHF	TGTGCCAGCAGCTTGGGACAGGGGGAAAGACAGCCCCAGCATTTT
.	TRBV27	TRBJ2-1	14	TRBD1	CASSFGTGANEQFF	TGTGCCAGCAGTTTCGGGACAGGGGCCAATGAGCAGTTCTTC
.	TRBV6-1	TRBJ1-2	16	.	CASSEVSGEPNYGYTF	TGTGCCAGCAGTGAGGTTTCGGGGGAGCCTAACTATGGCTACACCTTC
.	TRBV5-1	TRBJ2-2	16	TRBD2	CASSWRVAGSRGELFF	TGCGCCAGCAGCTGGCGGGTAGCGGGTTCCAGGGGGGAGCTGTTTTTT
.	TRBV2	TRBJ2-1	19	TRBD2	CASTGLAGGITSSYNEQFF	TGTGCCAGCACAGGACTAGCGGGAGGGATAACAAGCTCCTACAATGAGCAGTTCTTC
.	TRBV7-8	TRBJ2-1	15	.	CASSLGREMNNEQFF	TGTGCCAGCAGCTTAGGCCGGGAGATGAACAATGAGCAGTTCTTC
once	TRBV23-1	TRBJ1-5	14	.	CASIRGIVDQPQHF	TGCGCCAGCATCCGGGGGATTGTGGATCAGCCCCAGCATTTT
once	TRBV4-1	TRBJ2-7	14	.	CASSQDWTDYEQYF	TGCGCCAGCAGCCAAGATTGGACAGACTACGAGCAGTACTTC
.	TRBV13	TRBJ1-2	11	.	CASSSGLYCTF	TGTGCCAGCAGCTCGGGATTATACTGCACCTTC
.	TRBV9	TRBJ1-2	14	.	CASSPETVNYGYTF	TGTGCCAGCAGCCCAGAGACAGTCAACTATGGCTACACCTTC
once	TRBV9	TRBJ2-3	14	.	CASGIEPRTDTQYF	TGTGCCAGCGGTATCGAGCCCCGCACAGATACGCAGTATTTT
.	TRBV5-1	TRBJ1-1	14	.	CASSLALGTTEAFF	TGCGCCAGCAGCTTGGCGCTGGGAACCACTGAAGCTTTCTTT
.	TRBV28	TRBJ2-7	14	.	CASSLQSISYEQYF	TGTGCCAGCAGTTTACAGTCAATCTCCTACGAGCAGTACTTC
.	TRBV5-5	TRBJ2-2	16	TRBD1	CASSPRDRGLAGELFF	TGTGCCAGCAGTCCCCGGGACAGGGGGCTGGCCGGGGAGCTGTTTTTT
.	TRBV27	TRBJ1-4	16	.	CASSPVAGATNEKLFF	TGTGCCAGCAGTCCTGTGGCGGGAGCAACTAATGAAAAACTGTTTTTT
.	TRBV5-6	TRBJ2-2	17	.	CASSLAMGGADTGELFF	TGTGCCAGCAGCTTGGCCATGGGCGGGGCGGACACCGGGGAGCTGTTTTTT
.	TRBV6-6	TRBJ2-1	14	TRBD2	CASSPSGSGNEQFF	TGTGCCAGCAGCCCTAGCGGGAGCGGCAATGAGCAGTTCTTC
.	TRBV5-8	TRBJ1-2	15	.	CASSLASGPAYGYTF	TGTGCCAGCAGCTTGGCCTCAGGGCCCGCCTATGGCTACACCTTC
.	TRBV27	TRBJ2-1	16	TRBD1	CASSFHSRQGALEQFF	TGTGCCAGCAGTTTCCATAGTCGACAGGGGGCGCTTGAGCAGTTCTTC
.	TRBV5-6	TRBJ1-1	11	.	CASSLGGEAFF	TGTGCCAGCAGCTTGGGGGGAGAAGCTTTCTTT
.	TRBV10-3	TRBJ2-5	14	TRBD2	CAIDSGSPGETQYF	TGTGCCATCGATAGCGGGAGCCCCGGGGAGACCCAGTACTTC
few	TRBV27	TRBJ1-5	14	TRBD1	CASRTGGSNQPQHF	TGTGCCAGCAGGACAGGGGGAAGCAATCAGCCCCAGCATTTT
.	TRBV11-2	TRBJ2-7	19	TRBD2	CASGLVGTSGMMSSYEQYF	TGTGCCAGTGGCTTGGTAGGAACTAGCGGGATGATGAGCTCCTACGAGCAGTACTTC
once	TRBV27	TRBJ2-1	13	.	CASSPRQAGVQFF	TGTGCCAGCAGTCCCCGACAGGCCGGGGTGCAGTTCTTC
.	TRBV5-4	TRBJ1-2	16	TRBD1	CASSSALDRGGRGYTF	TGTGCCAGCAGCTCAGCCCTGGACAGGGGCGGGAGGGGCTACACCTTC
.	TRBV5-1	TRBJ1-1	15	TRBD1	CASSWETGGNTEAFF	TGCGCCAGCAGCTGGGAGACAGGGGGGAACACTGAAGCTTTCTTT
.	TRBV6-1	TRBJ1-2	14	.	CASSEEGRGDGYTF	TGTGCCAGCAGTGAAGAAGGCAGGGGAGACGGCTACACCTTC
.	TRBV19	TRBJ1-1	14	.	CASSIWAFDTEAFF	TGTGCCAGTAGTATTTGGGCTTTTGACACTGAAGCTTTCTTT